Sequencing of this T cell receptor (beta chain) was carried out in a study of shared clonotypes between healthy human individuals. General study results and limits: Naive subsets, compared against memory subsets, generally had larger estimated richness values. Rarefaction gave evidence that sorted-subset sequencing remained incomplete despite large depth.

CDR1 is SGHKS, CDR2 YYEKEE, per germline (reference sequence). With 4 bases clipped from V and 0 bases from J, the junction kept 10 bases outside the gene matches. This CDR3 region has 16 residues. Using immunoSEQ multiplex PCR, the repertoire was profiled, and TCRdb retains in-frame clones only, with some absent. The top ten hold around 0.14% of the sample, which has roughly 2.6 million clones, just over 90% seen once. Donors, healthy HIV-negative adults, lacked recent acute infections or vaccinations. A single count supports this clone. Its antigen is currently unknown. The TCR sequence derives from a man aged 18 to 30 in good health. Sequencing was performed on naive CD4+ T cells sorted from blood. Subset of the sample: CD45RA+ positively selected. The chain employs TRBV5-5 and TRBJ2-7; 7 nucleotides align to TRBD2. CDR3 loop: CASSPRGRGYSYEQYF. The DNA of the CDR3 is TGTGCCAGCAGCCCCCGAGGGCGGGGGTACTCCTACGAGCAGTACTTC.